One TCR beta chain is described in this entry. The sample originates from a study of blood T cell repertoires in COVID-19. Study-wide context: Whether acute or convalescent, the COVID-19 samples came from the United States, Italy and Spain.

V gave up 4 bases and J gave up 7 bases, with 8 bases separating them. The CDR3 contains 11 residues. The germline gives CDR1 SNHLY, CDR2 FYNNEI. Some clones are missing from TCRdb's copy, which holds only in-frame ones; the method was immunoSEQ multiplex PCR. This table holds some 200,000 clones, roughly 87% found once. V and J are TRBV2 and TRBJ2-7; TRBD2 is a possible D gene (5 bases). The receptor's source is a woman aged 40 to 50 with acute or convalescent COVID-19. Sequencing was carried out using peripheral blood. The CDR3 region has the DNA TGTGCCAGCAGTGGGACGGGAGAGCAGTACTTC. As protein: CASSGTGEQYF.